Below, 19 T cell receptor beta chains from the same sample are listed, as sequenced in a study of T cell repertoires in cytomegalovirus infection. From the reads, TCRdb called clonotypes with MiXCR, one entry per CDR3 protein. This table has under 250,000 distinct CDR3 sequences, approximately 13% appearing once. Specimen: PBMCs. Source of these receptors: a human donor in good health (CMV status not recorded). Some clones in this sample may be carry-over from other donors' samples.

Ten or more counts support this clonotype. This rearrangement joins TRBV11-2 to TRBJ1-5; D possibly corresponds to TRBD1 (6 bases). Trimming pared 3 bases from V and 4 bases from J, leaving 7 bases between. Germline-derived CDR1 and CDR2 are SGHAT and FQNNGV. The CDR3 runs to 13 residues. CDR3 nucleotides: TGTGCCAGCAGCTTCGGACAGAATCAGCCCCAGCATTTT. This encodes CASSFGQNQPQHF. Based on the CDR3 plus reference TRBV11-2 and TRBJ1-5, the full variable domain is EAGVAQSPRYKIIEKRQSVAFWCNPISGHATLYWYQQILGQGPKLLIQFQNNGVVDDSQLPKDRFSAERLKGVDSTLKIQPAKLEDSAVYLCASSFGQNQPQHFGDGTRLSIL.

V and J are TRBV12-3 or TRBV12-4 and TRBJ1-3, with 10 positions matching TRBD1. After removal of 4 bases from V and 3 bases from J, the junction contained 3 bases not matched to a gene. The CDR3 length is 15 residues. CDR3 sequence: CASSSDRGLGNTIYF. CDR3 nucleotides: TGTGCCAGCAGTTCCGACAGGGGGCTTGGAAACACCATATATTTT.

Only a few counts were recorded for this clonotype. The chain uses TRBV5-5 and TRBJ2-6; D gene uncertain. V gave up 3 bases and J gave up 0 bases, with 10 bases separating them. This CDR3 spans 16 amino acids. CDR1 is SGHKS and CDR2 is YYEKEE in the germline V gene (reference sequence). The CDR3 sequence: CASSSMDPSGANVLTF. The CDR3 DNA reads as TGTGCCAGCAGCTCCATGGATCCCTCTGGGGCCAACGTCCTGACTTTC.

This clonotype was counted between two and nine times. The rearrangement links TRBV6-2 or TRBV6-3 to TRBJ2-7; TRBD1 agrees at 8 bases. The J segment lost 4 bases and the V segment lost 5 bases, leaving 7 bases of the junction unmatched. This CDR3 has 14 amino acids. Germline-derived CDR1 and CDR2 are MNHEY and SVGEGT. CDR3 DNA sequence: TGTGCCAGCAGTACGGGGACAGGAACATACGAGCAGTACTTC. Its translation is CASSTGTGTYEQYF.

This chain uses TRBV18 with TRBJ2-7; D might be TRBD2 (5 bases). Germline V CDR1 and CDR2: KGHSH, LQKENI. Trimming took off 3 bases at V and 4 bases at J, with 13 bases between the two ends. This CDR3 is built from 14 residues. The CDR3 sequence: CASSPTGDGYEQYF. The CDR3 bases are TGTGCCAGCTCACCTACCGGGGATGGATACGAGCAGTACTTC.

There are many counts of this clonotype. The genes are TRBV7-2 and TRBJ1-4; unclear D gene. This CDR3 is built from 13 residues. Germline V gene lookup returns CDR1 SGHTA and CDR2 FQGNSA. With 3 bases removed from V and 7 bases from J, the gap between germline ends came to 9 bases. The DNA for the CDR3 is TGTGCCAGCAGCTTGGGTCTTTTTGAAAAACTGTTTTTT. Protein: CASSLGLFEKLFF.

The CDR3 nucleotides read TGTGCCAGTAGTACCTGGAGGATTAGTACTGAAGCTTTCTTT. Translated: CASSTWRISTEAFF. V and J are TRBV19 and TRBJ1-1; D not certain. The CDR3 has 14 residues. The germline gives CDR1 LNHDA, CDR2 SQIVND (reference sequence). Between the trimmed V and J ends, which lost 4 bases and 5 bases, there was a span of 14 bases.

This chain links TRBV4-3 with TRBJ2-7; 12 nucleotides agree with TRBD2. CDR3 length: 18 amino acids. Germline V lookup: CDR1 LGHNA, CDR2 YSLEER. Trimming cost V 1 base and J 0 bases; bases outside gene matches: 7. CDR3 region: CASSQGGLAGGSSYEQYF. CDR3 DNA: TGCGCCAGCAGCCAAGGGGGGCTAGCGGGGGGGAGCTCCTACGAGCAGTACTTC.

This clonotype showed up many times. This rearrangement joins TRBV7-9 to TRBJ2-5; D unclear. This CDR3 spans 13 amino acids. V was pared by 5 bases and J by 2 bases, with 9 bases between. Germline V gives CDR1 SEHNR, CDR2 FQNEAQ (reference sequence). The CDR3 DNA is TGTGCCAGCAGCCCCGTACAACAAGAGACCCAGTACTTC. This gives the protein CASSPVQQETQYF. The full variable domain, rest sourced from reference TRBV7-9 and TRBJ2-5, is DTGVSQNPRHKITKRGQNVTFRCDPISEHNRLYWYRQTLGQGPEFLTYFQNEAQLEKSRLLSDRFSAERPKGSFSTLEIQRTEQGDSAMYLCASSPVQQETQYFGPGTRLLVL.

The J gene is TRBJ2-2, the V gene TRBV11-3; no reliable D call. Between the trimmed V and J ends, which lost 2 bases and 1 base, there was a span of 11 bases. Per the germline V gene, CDR1 is SGHNT and CDR2 is YENEEA. The CDR3 has 16 amino acids. CDR3: CASSLFPVQNTGELFF. The CDR3 DNA is TGTGCCAGCAGCTTATTCCCGGTACAGAACACCGGGGAGCTGTTTTTT.

V is TRBV20-1 and J is TRBJ2-7; TRBD1 aligns across 9 bases. Germline lookup yields CDR1 DFQATT and CDR2 SNEGSKA (reference sequence). V lost 6 bases to trimming and J lost 5 bases; unmatched junction nucleotides: 8. This CDR3 comprises 13 residues. CDR3 region: CSATGTGFHEQYF. For the CDR3, the DNA is TGCAGTGCAACCGGGACAGGGTTCCACGAGCAGTACTTC.

This clonotype was observed many times. The rearrangement uses TRBV27 and TRBJ2-1; the match to TRBD1 covers 8 bases. J was trimmed by 6 bases and V by 5 bases; bases with no gene match: 12. CDR1 and CDR2 from the germline V gene are MNHEY and SMNVEV (reference sequence). This CDR3 region has 16 residues. The CDR3 here is CASSPLSSGTGNEQFF. The CDR3 nucleotides are TGTGCCAGCAGTCCCCTAAGTTCCGGGACAGGCAATGAGCAGTTCTTC.

This clonotype was recorded many times. This rearrangement joins TRBV7-3 to TRBJ2-5; D might be TRBD1 (6 bases). Trimming took 2 bases from V and 5 from J, leaving 12 bases between them. The CDR3 sequence is 14 residues long. CDR1 is SGHTA, CDR2 FQGTGA, per germline. CDR3 sequence (DNA): TGTGCCAGCAGCTTAGTGGGGGCGCAGGAGACCCAGTACTTC. Translation: CASSLVGAQETQYF.

The rearrangement joins TRBV12-3 or TRBV12-4 to TRBJ2-2; D remains ambiguous. V gave up 1 base and J gave up 3 bases, with 6 bases separating them. This CDR3 is built from 14 residues. CDR3 nucleotides: TGTGCCAGCAGTTTAGATCCATACACCGGGGAGCTGTTTTTT. Translated: CASSLDPYTGELFF.

This clonotype was recorded a few times. The chain is built from TRBV12-3 or TRBV12-4 and TRBJ1-3, with D hard to call. The CDR3 loop spans 15 amino acids. Trimming took 5 bases from V and 7 from J, leaving 18 bases between them. Here the CDR3 DNA reads TGTGCCAGCAGTGCGCCGGCCCGATGGATGAACACCATATATTTT. Protein: CASSAPARWMNTIYF.

V gene TRBV14 combines with J gene TRBJ1-1; perhaps TRBD1 as D (6 bases). The CDR3 contains 14 residues. Trimming removed 5 bases from V and 4 bases from J, with 14 bases in between. The germline gives CDR1 SGHDN, CDR2 FVKESK. The CDR3 loop is CASSTREGGTEAFF. The CDR3 coding sequence is TGTGCCAGCAGCACTCGAGAGGGGGGCACTGAAGCTTTCTTT.

This clonotype was detected ten times or more. The chain employs TRBV7-2 and TRBJ2-7, with no clear D. The V end was cut by 2 bases, the J end by 0 bases, with 5 bases between. This CDR3 has 13 residues. CDR1 SGHTA and CDR2 FQGNSA come from the germline V gene. The CDR3 DNA reads as TGTGCCAGCAGCTTAACCTCCTCCTACGAGCAGTACTTC. It specifies CASSLTSSYEQYF.

The rearrangement joins TRBV7-2 to TRBJ2-3; the match to TRBD2 covers 10 bases. The germline CDR1 and CDR2 sequences are SGHTA and FQGNSA. V trimming: 4 bases; J trimming: 5 bases; junction bases outside the gene matches: 18. The CDR3 runs 19 residues. The CDR3 here is CASSSGGGPGLALIDTQYF. The CDR3 coding sequence is TGTGCCAGCAGCTCCGGGGGCGGACCGGGACTAGCGCTTATAGATACGCAGTATTTT.

Ten or more counts support this clonotype. The rearrangement joins TRBV7-2 to TRBJ2-7; TRBD2 is a possible D gene (6 bases). The CDR3 is 13 residues long. Trimming removed 4 bases at V and 6 bases at J, with 13 bases between. Germline-derived CDR1 and CDR2 are SGHTA and FQGNSA. This CDR3 reads CASSSTSTAEQYF. Here the CDR3 DNA reads TGTGCCAGCAGCTCGACTAGTACAGCCGAGCAGTACTTC. Supplemented by reference TRBV7-2 and TRBJ2-7, the full variable domain reads GAGVSQSPSNKVTEKGKDVELRCDPISGHTALYWYRQSLGQGLEFLIYFQGNSAPDKSGLPSDRFSAERTGGSVSTLTIQRTQQEDSAVYLCASSSTSTAEQYFGPGTRLTVT.